The 19 T cell receptor beta chains in this list originate from one sample, sequenced in a study of T cells in Graves' hyperthyroidism and ophthalmopathy. Amplification of TCR beta CDR3 regions used RNA as the template. A first-round RT-PCR of the TCR CDR3 used the HTBI primer set. TCRdb processed the multiplex PCR reads anew with MiXCR; each CDR3 protein has one entry. The sample has 250,000 or so distinct CDR3 sequences; 13% to 15% are singletons. Sequenced sample: blood. These receptor sequences come from a woman aged 45-60 years with Graves' hyperthyroidism that later progressed to Graves' ophthalmopathy.

This clonotype was picked up many times. The rearrangement joins TRBV10-3 to TRBJ1-2; TRBD1 is a possible D gene (5 bases). The germline V gene has CDR1 ENHRY and CDR2 SYGVKD. Trimming took 6 bases from V and 2 from J, leaving 13 bases between them. The CDR3 spans 14 residues. The CDR3 is CAISGDPGNYGYTF. Here the CDR3 DNA reads TGTGCCATCAGCGGTGATCCAGGGAACTATGGCTACACCTTC.

This clonotype was found many times. The chain combines TRBV2 with TRBJ2-2; no clear D gene. The CDR3 is made up of 14 amino acids. Trimming pared 4 bases from V and 1 base from J, leaving 7 bases between. CDR1 is SNHLY and CDR2 is FYNNEI in the germline V gene. The chain's CDR3 is CASSVQGNTGELFF. CDR3 coding DNA: TGTGCCAGCAGTGTCCAAGGGAACACCGGGGAGCTGTTTTTT.

This clonotype appeared many times. The chain joins TRBV7-8 to TRBJ2-5, with D perhaps matching TRBD1 (6 bases). Trimming pared 1 base from V and 6 bases from J, leaving 18 bases between. In germline, CDR1 is SGHVS, CDR2 FQNEAQ. This CDR3 is built from 16 residues. The CDR3 protein is CASSLGPTGFSKTQYF. CDR3 DNA: TGTGCCAGCAGCTTAGGGCCTACAGGGTTTTCGAAGACCCAGTACTTC.

This clonotype was observed at least ten times. CDR3 in DNA: TGCAGTGCTAGCGGCGGGAGTTATGTCGATGAGCAGTTCTTC. Translating it yields CSASGGSYVDEQFF. This chain uses TRBV20-1 with TRBJ2-1; 7 nucleotides match TRBD2. The junction had 10 bases not matched to a gene; V was cut back by 3 bases and J by 8 bases. This CDR3 region has 14 residues. The germline CDR1 and CDR2 sequences are DFQATT and SNEGSKA (reference sequence).

This clonotype was observed at least ten times. The gene calls are TRBV12-3 or TRBV12-4 and TRBJ2-5; weak D call: TRBD1 (6 bases). This CDR3 spans 13 amino acids. V was pared by 6 bases and J by 0 bases, with 8 bases between. CDR3 nucleotides: TGTGCCAGCAGAGGACAGTACCAAGAGACCCAGTACTTC. It is translated as CASRGQYQETQYF.

This clonotype was picked up many times. The J gene is TRBJ2-3, the V gene TRBV28; D is unresolved. The CDR3 covers 12 residues. The ends were cut back, 10 bases at V and 2 bases at J, with 10 bases in the middle. Germline V lookup: CDR1 MDHEN, CDR2 SYDVKM. CDR3 residues: CATQKATDTQYF. Here the CDR3 DNA reads TGTGCCACGCAGAAAGCCACAGATACGCAGTATTTT.

There are many counts of this clonotype. The chain employs TRBV11-2 and TRBJ1-4; D is unclear. CDR3 length: 15 amino acids. V was trimmed by 1 base and J by 0 bases, leaving 6 bases between them. Per germline, CDR1 SGHAT and CDR2 FQNNGV. CDR3 in DNA: TGTGCCAGCAGCTTAGGTTTCACAACTAATGAAAAACTGTTTTTT. It codes for CASSLGFTTNEKLFF.

This clonotype was recorded at least ten times. This rearrangement joins TRBV6-1 to TRBJ1-5; possible D gene TRBD1, 6 bases. V shed 7 bases and J shed 7 bases, with 17 bases lying between them. The CDR3 is made up of 14 amino acids. Germline assignment: CDR1 MNHNS and CDR2 SASEGT. The CDR3 DNA is TGTGCCAGCAAGCTGACAGGTAGCGAACAGCCCCAGCATTTT. This translates into CASKLTGSEQPQHF.

Ten or more counts support this clonotype. The V gene is TRBV5-1, the J gene TRBJ1-5; D is perhaps TRBD1 (6 bases). The CDR3 runs to 15 residues. Germline V gives CDR1 SGHRS, CDR2 YFSETQ. Trimming took off 0 bases at V and 3 bases at J, with 10 bases between the two ends. As DNA, the CDR3 is TGCGCCAGCAGCTTGGCGGCAGGGGTCAATCAGCCCCAGCATTTT. It encodes CASSLAAGVNQPQHF.

This clonotype was seen more than once but under ten times. One junction end does not reproduce the germline sequence, and a read error may be involved. The chain joins TRBV7-2 to TRBJ2-5; D is perhaps TRBD2 (6 bases). Per the germline V gene, CDR1 is SGHTA and CDR2 is FQGNSA. The CDR3 runs 17 residues. CDR3 sequence (DNA): TGTGCCAGCAGCTTAGCAGGTAGCGGCACGTACCAAGGGACCCAGTACTTC. The encoded protein is CASSLAGSGTYQGTQYF.

The chain uses TRBV9 and TRBJ2-3, with D perhaps assigned TRBD1 or TRBD2 (6 bases each). The V end lost 0 bases, the J end lost 0 bases, and 11 bases lay between the germline ends. CDR1 and CDR2 (germline): SGDLS, YYNGEE. The CDR3 is 16 amino acids. The DNA for the CDR3 is TGTGCCAGCAGCGTAGTAGGGGGGCCCAGCACAGATACGCAGTATTTT. Translated: CASSVVGGPSTDTQYF.

This clonotype was recorded a few times. This chain uses TRBV19 with TRBJ2-3, with 9 bases identical to TRBD2. Trimming took 5 bases from V and 5 from J; bases not matched to a gene: 8. The CDR3 consists of 15 residues. CDR1 and CDR2 (germline): LNHDA, SQIVND (reference sequence). The CDR3 DNA follows: TGTGCCAGTAGTTTCCTAGCGGGAACTAAAGATACGCAGTATTTT. Its protein is CASSFLAGTKDTQYF.

In this sample, this clonotype turned up many times. The chain carries TRBV3-1 and TRBJ2-5, with TRBD1 matching 10 bases. With V trimmed by 1 base and J by 4 bases, 6 bases remained unmatched. The CDR3 totals 16 residues. From germline, CDR1 is LGHDT and CDR2 YNNKEL (reference sequence). CDR3 in amino acids: CASSQVGTGAAETQYF. For the CDR3, the DNA is TGTGCCAGCAGCCAAGTAGGGACAGGGGCGGCAGAGACCCAGTACTTC.

V is TRBV3-1 and J is TRBJ2-2; no clear D gene. Germline values: CDR1 LGHDT, CDR2 YNNKEL (reference sequence). The CDR3 has 15 amino acids. The V gene lost 0 bases and the J gene lost 0 bases, with 5 bases spanning the gap. In DNA form, the CDR3 reads TGTGCCAGCAGCCAAGACTATCCGAACACCGGGGAGCTGTTTTTT. Its translation is CASSQDYPNTGELFF.

A note on this clonotype: A much larger clone differs by one base, so this may be a read error. The chain couples TRBV12-3 or TRBV12-4 to TRBJ2-3; 7 bases are a match to TRBD1. The closer fit of TRBJ1-5 to the DNA end suggests the J call may be wrong. The CDR3 consists of 15 residues. Written as DNA, the CDR3 is TGTGCCAGCAGCCAAGAGGCGGGAGGGACAGATACGCAGCATTTT. Translating it yields CASSQEAGGTDTQHF.

In this sample, this clonotype turned up many times. The chain couples TRBV9 to TRBJ2-7, with D possibly matching TRBD1 (6 bases). CDR1 SGDLS and CDR2 YYNGEE come from the germline V gene. V was pared by 4 bases and J by 3 bases, with 14 bases between. The CDR3 extends over 14 amino acids. CDR3 protein: CASSPRQADYEQYF. The CDR3 DNA follows: TGTGCCAGCAGCCCCAGACAGGCAGACTACGAGCAGTACTTC.

This clonotype was seen repeatedly, ten times or more. V and J are TRBV18 and TRBJ2-1, with 8 bases that match TRBD2. After removal of 8 bases from V and 0 bases from J, the junction contained 9 bases not matched to a gene. The CDR3 is made up of 16 amino acids. Per germline, CDR1 KGHSH and CDR2 LQKENI. In nucleotides, the CDR3 is TGTGCCAGCGGCCGTAGCGGGATGAGCTCCTACAATGAGCAGTTCTTC. Its translation is CASGRSGMSSYNEQFF.

This clonotype has at least ten counts. The V gene is TRBV7-9, the J gene TRBJ2-2; D call uncertain. The germline V gene has CDR1 SEHNR and CDR2 FQNEAQ (reference sequence). With 3 bases removed from V and 3 bases from J, the gap between germline ends came to 8 bases. The CDR3 consists of 14 residues. CDR3 coding DNA: TGTGCCAGCAGCTTCTTCGGGTACACCGGGGAGCTGTTTTTT. The encoded protein is CASSFFGYTGELFF.

This clonotype was seen ten or more times. This chain's CDR3 is CASSEALRPGGTEAFF. CDR3 bases: TGTGCCAGCAGTGAAGCGCTTCGACCGGGGGGCACTGAAGCTTTCTTT. This chain links TRBV2 with TRBJ1-1; maybe TRBD1 (5 bases). The CDR3 sequence is 16 residues long. Trimming took 0 bases from V and 4 from J, leaving 15 bases between them. The germline CDR1 and CDR2 sequences are SNHLY and FYNNEI. Together with reference TRBV2 and TRBJ1-1, the CDR3 gives the full variable domain: EPEVTQTPSHQVTQMGQEVILRCVPISNHLYFYWYRQILGQKVEFLVSFYNNEISEKSEIFDDQFSVERPDGSNFTLKIRSTKLEDSAMYFCASSEALRPGGTEAFFGQGTRLTVV.